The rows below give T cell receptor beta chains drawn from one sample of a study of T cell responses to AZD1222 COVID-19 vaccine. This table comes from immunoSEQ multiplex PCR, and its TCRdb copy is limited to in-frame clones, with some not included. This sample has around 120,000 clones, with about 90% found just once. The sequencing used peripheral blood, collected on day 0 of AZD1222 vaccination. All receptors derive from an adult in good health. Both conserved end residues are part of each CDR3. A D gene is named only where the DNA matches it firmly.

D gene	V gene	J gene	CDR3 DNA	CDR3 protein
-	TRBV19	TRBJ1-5	TGTGCCAGTAGTATAGCGGTCCAGCTTATCAATCAGCCCCAGCATTTT	CASSIAVQLINQPQHF
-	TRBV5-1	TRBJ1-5	TGCGCCAGCAGCAGGGACGGGGGCAATCAGCCCCAGCATTTT	CASSRDGGNQPQHF
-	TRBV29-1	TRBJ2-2	TGCAGCGTTGAGGTGGACAGTACCTCAATCACCGGGGAGCTGTTTTTT	CSVEVDSTSITGELFF
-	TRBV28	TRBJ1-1	TGTGCCACCCAGTTAAACACTGAAGCTTTCTTT	CATQLNTEAFF
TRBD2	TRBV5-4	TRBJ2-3	TGTGCCAGCAGCTTGTGGGGGGGTGATACGCAGTATTTT	CASSLWGGDTQYF
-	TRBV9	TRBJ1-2	TGTGCCAGCAGCGTAGCCGGGGTATCGAACTATGGCTACACCTTC	CASSVAGVSNYGYTF
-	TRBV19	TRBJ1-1	TGTGCCAGTAGGCTAACATCGAACACTGAAGCTTTCTTT	CASRLTSNTEAFF
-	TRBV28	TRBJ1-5	TGTGCCAGCAGTCCAATCAATCAGCCCCAGCATTTT	CASSPINQPQHF
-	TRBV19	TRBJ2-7	TGTGCCAGTAGTATCGCGACTCCGCCTGCTGACGAGCAGTACTTC	CASSIATPPADEQYF
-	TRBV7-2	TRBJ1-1	TGTGCCAGCAGCGAGAGGGAGTACTTGAACACTGAAGCTTTCTTT	CASSEREYLNTEAFF
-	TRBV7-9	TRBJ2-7	TGTGCCAGCAGCTTAGAATACGAGCAGTACTTC	CASSLEYEQYF
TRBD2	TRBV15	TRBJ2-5	TGTGCCACCAGCAGAGATCTGGCTAGCGGGGGGGCCCGGGAGACCCAGTACTTC	CATSRDLASGGARETQYF
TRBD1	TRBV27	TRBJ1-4	TGTGCCAGCAGTTCCGTTTTACGACAGGGCTATGAAAAACTGTTTTTT	CASSSVLRQGYEKLFF